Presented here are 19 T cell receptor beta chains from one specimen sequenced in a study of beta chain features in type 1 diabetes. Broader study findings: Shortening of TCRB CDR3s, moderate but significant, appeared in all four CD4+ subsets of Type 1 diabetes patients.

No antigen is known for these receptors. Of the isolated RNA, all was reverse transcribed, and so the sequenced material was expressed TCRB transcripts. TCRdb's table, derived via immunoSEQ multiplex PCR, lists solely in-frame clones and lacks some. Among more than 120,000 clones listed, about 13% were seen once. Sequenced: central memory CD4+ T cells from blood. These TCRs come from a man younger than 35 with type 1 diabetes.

CDR3 coding DNA: TGTGCTAGTGCCACCGGACAGTTAAATTCACCCCTCCACTTT. Protein product: CASATGQLNSPLHF. The J gene is TRBJ1-6, the V gene TRBV12-5, with D possibly being TRBD1 (6 bases). Trimming took off 7 bases at V and 7 bases at J, with 14 bases between the two ends. Germline assignment: CDR1 LGHNT and CDR2 FRNRAP. The CDR3 runs 14 residues.

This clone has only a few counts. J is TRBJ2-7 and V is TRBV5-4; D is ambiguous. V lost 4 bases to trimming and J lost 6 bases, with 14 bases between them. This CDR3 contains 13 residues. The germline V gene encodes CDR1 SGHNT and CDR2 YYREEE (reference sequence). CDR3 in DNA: TGTGCCAGCAGCCCCATGGAACGCGGCGAGCAGTACTTC. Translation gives CASSPMERGEQYF.

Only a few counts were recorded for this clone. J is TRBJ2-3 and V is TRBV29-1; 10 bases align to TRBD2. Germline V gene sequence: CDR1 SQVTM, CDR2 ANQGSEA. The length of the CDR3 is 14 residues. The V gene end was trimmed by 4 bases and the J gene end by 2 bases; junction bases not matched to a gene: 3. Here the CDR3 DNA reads TGCAGCGTTGTAACTAGCGGGACCACAGATACGCAGTATTTT. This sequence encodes CSVVTSGTTDTQYF.

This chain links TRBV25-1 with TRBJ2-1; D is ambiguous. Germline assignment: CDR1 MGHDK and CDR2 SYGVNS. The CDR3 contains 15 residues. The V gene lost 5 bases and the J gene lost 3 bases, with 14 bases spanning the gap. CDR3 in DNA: TGTGCCAGCAGTCCTACGCGGCAGGACTACAATGAGCAGTTCTTC. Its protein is CASSPTRQDYNEQFF.

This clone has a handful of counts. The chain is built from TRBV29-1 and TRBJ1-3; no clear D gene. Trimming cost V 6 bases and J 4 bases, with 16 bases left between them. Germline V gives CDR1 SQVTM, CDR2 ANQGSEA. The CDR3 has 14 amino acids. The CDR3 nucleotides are TGCAGCGTGGGAGGGCCGCAACTAGGAAACACCATATATTTT. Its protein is CSVGGPQLGNTIYF.

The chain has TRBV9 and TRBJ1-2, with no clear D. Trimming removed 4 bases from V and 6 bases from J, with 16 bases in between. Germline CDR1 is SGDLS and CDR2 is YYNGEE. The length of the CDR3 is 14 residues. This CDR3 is CASSSAAGVDGYTF. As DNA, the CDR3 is TGTGCCAGCAGCTCCGCCGCAGGAGTGGATGGCTACACCTTC.

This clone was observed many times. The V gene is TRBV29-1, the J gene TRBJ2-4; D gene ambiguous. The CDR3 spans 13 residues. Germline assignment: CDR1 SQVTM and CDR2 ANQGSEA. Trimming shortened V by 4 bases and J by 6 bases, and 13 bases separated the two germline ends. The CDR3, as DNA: TGCAGCGTTGTGGTTGACGGCAGAAACATTCAGTACTTC. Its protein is CSVVVDGRNIQYF.

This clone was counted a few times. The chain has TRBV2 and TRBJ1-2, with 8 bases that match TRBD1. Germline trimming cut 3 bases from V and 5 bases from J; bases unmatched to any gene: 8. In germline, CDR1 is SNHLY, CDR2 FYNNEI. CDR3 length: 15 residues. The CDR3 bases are TGTGCCAGCAGTGACCCGGGACAGGCCCTTTATGGCTACACCTTC. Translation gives CASSDPGQALYGYTF.

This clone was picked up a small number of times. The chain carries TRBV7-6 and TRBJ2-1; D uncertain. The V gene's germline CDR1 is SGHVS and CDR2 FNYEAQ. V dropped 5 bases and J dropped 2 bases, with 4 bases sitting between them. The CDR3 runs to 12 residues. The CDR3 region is CASSRPYNEQFF. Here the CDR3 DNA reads TGTGCCAGCAGCAGACCCTACAATGAGCAGTTCTTC. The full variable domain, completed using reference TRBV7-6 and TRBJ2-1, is GAGVSQSPRYKVTKRGQDVALRCDPISGHVSLYWYRQALGQGPEFLTYFNYEAQQDKSGLPNDRFSAERPEGSISTLTIQRTEQRDSAMYRCASSRPYNEQFFGPGTRLTVL.

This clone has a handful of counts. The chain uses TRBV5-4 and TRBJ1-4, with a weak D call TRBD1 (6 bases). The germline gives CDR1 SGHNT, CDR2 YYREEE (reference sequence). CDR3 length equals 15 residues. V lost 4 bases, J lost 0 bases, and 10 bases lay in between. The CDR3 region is CASSPDSATNEKLFF. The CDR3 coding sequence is TGTGCCAGCAGCCCGGACAGTGCAACTAATGAAAAACTGTTTTTT.

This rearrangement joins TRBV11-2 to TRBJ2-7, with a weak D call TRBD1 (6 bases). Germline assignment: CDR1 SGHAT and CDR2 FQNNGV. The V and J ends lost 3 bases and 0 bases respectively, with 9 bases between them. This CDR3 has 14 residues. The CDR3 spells CASSFTGSSYEQYF. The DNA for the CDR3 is TGTGCCAGCAGCTTTACAGGGAGCTCCTACGAGCAGTACTTC.

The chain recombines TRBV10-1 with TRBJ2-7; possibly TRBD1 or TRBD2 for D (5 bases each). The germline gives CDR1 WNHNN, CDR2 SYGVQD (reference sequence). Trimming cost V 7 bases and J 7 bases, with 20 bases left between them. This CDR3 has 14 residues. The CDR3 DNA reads TGCGCCAGCACCATCGGGACCGGAGGAGGAGAGCAGTACTTC. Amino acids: CASTIGTGGGEQYF.

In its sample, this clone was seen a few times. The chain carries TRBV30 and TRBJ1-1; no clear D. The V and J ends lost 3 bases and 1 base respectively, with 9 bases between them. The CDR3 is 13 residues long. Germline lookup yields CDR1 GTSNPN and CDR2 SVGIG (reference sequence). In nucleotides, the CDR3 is TGTGCCTGGAGCCGAGTACAGAACACTGAAGCTTTCTTT. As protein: CAWSRVQNTEAFF.

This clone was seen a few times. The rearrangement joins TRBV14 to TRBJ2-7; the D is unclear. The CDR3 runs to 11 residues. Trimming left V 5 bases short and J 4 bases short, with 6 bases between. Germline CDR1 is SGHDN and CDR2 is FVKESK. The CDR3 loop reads CASSFKYEQYF. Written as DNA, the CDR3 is TGTGCCAGCAGCTTTAAGTACGAGCAGTACTTC.

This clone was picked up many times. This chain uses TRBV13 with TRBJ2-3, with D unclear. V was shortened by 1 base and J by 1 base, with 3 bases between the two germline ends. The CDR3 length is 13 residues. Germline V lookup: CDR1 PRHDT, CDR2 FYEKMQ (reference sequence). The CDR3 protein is CASSLAGTDTQYF. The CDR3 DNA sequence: TGTGCCAGCAGCTTAGCGGGCACAGATACGCAGTATTTT.

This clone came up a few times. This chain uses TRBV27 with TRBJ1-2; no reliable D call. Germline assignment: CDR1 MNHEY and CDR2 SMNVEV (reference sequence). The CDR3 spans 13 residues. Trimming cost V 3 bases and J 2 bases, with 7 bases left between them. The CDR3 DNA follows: TGTGCCAGCAGTTTTCGGGGAAACTATGGCTACACCTTC. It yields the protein CASSFRGNYGYTF.

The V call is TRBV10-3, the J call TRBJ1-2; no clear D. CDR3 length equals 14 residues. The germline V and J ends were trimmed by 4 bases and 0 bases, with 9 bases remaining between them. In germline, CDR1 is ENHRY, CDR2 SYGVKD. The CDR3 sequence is CAISGQASNYGYTF. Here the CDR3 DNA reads TGTGCCATCAGTGGGCAGGCTTCTAACTATGGCTACACCTTC.

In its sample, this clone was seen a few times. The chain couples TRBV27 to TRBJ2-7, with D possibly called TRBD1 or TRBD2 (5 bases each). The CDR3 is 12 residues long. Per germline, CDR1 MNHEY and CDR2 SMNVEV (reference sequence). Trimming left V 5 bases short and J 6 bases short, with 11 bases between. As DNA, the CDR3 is TGTGCCAGCAGTCCCCGGGGCATCGAGCAGTACTTC. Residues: CASSPRGIEQYF.

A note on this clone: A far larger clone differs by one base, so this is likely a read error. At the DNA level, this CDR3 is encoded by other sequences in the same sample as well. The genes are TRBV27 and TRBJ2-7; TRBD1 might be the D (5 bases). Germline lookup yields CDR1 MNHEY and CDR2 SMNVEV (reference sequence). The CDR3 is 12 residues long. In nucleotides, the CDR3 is TGTGCTACCCAGGGATTCGTGGGTGAGCAGTACTTC. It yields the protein CATQGFVGEQYF.